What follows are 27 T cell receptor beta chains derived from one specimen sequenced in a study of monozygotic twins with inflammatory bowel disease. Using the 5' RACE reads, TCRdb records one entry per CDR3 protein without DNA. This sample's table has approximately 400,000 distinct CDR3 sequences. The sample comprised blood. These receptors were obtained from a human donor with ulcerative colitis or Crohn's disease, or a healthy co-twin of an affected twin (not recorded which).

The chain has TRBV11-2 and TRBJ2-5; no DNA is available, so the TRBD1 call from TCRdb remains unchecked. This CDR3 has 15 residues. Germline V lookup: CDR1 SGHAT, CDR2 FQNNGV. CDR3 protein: CASSLLGRGVETQNF. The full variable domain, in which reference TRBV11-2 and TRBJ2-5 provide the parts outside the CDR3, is EAGVAQSPRYKIIEKRQSVAFWCNPISGHATLYWYQQILGQGPKLLIQFQNNGVVDDSQLPKDRFSAERLKGVDSTLKIQPAKLEDSAVYLCASSLLGRGVETQNFGPGTRLLVL.

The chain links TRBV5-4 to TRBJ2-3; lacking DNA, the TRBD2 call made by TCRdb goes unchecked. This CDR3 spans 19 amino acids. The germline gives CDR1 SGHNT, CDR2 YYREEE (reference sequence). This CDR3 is CASSYGLAGGKRDTDTQYF.

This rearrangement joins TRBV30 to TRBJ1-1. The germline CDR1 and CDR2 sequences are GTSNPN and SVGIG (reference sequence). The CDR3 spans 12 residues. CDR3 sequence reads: CAGRPLNTEAFF.

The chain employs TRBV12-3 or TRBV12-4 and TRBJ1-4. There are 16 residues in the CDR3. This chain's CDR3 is CASSFVLGSTNEKLFF.

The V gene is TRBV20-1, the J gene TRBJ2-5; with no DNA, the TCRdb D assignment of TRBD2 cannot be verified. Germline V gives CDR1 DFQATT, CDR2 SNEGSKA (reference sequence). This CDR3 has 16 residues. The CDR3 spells CSARDSSGSFSETQYF.

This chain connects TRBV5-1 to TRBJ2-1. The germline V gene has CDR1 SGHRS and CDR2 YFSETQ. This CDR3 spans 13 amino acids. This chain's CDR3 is CASSLDFAVLQFF.

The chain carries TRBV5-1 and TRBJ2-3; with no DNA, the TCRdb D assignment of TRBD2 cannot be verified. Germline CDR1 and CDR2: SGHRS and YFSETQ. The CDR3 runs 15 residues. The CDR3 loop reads CASSRGRVETDTQYF.

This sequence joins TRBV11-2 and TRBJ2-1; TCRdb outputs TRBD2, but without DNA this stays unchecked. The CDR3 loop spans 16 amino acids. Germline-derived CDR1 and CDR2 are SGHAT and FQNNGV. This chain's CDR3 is CASSLDHPSGGPHPFF.

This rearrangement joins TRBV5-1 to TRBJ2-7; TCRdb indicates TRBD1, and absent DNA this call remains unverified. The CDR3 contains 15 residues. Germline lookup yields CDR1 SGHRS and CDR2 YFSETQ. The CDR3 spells CASSLDRWGIEGQYF.

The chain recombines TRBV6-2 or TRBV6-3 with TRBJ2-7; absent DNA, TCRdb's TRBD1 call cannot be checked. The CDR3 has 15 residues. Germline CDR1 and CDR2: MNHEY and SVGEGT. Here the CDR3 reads CATQGGRQNVGEQYF.

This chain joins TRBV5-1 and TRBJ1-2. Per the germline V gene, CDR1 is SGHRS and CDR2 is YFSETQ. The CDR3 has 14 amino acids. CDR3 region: CASSVDGTNYGYTF. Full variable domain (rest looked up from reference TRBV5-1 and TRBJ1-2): KAGVTQTPRYLIKTRGQQVTLSCSPISGHRSVSWYQQTPGQGLQFLFEYFSETQRNKGNFPGRFSGRQFSNSRSEMNVSTLELGDSALYLCASSVDGTNYGYTFGSGTRLTVV.

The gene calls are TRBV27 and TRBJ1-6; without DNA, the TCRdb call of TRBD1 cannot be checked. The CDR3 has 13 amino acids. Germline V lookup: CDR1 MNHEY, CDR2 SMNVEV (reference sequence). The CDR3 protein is CASSADRGSPLHF.

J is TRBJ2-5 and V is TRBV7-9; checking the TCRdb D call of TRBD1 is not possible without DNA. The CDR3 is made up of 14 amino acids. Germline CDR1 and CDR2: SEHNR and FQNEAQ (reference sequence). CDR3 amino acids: CASSLTRGAETQYF.

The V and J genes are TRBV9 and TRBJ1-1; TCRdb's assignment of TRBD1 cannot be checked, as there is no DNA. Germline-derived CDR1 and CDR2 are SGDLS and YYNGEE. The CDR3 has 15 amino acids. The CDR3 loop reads CASSPSRGSFTEAFF.

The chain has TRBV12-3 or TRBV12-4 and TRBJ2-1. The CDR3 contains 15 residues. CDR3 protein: CASSLIRSGIHEQFF.

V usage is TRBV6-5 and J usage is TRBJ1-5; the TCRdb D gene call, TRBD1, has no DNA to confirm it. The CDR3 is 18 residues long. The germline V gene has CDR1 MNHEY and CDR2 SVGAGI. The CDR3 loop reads CASSTPRTGSYSNQPQHF.

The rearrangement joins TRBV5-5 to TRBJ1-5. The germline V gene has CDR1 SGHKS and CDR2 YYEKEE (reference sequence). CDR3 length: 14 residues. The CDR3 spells CASSLEVSLAPQHF.

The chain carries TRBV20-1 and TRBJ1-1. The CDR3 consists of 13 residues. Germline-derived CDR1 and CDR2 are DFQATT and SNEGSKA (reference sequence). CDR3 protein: CSASQSFNTEAFF.

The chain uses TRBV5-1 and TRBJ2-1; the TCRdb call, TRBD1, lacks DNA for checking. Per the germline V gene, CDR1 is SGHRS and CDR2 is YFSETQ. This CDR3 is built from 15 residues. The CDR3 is CASIPGFEAYNEQFF.

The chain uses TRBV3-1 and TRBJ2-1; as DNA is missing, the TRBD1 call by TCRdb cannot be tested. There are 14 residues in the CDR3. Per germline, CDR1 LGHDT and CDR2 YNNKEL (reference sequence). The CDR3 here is CASSQVGGVNEQFF.

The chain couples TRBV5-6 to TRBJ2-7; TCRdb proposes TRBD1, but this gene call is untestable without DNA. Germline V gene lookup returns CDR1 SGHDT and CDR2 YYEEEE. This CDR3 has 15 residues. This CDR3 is CASSLSGTGYYEQYF.

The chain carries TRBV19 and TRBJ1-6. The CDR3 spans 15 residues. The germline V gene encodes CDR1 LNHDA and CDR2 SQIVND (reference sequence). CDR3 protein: CASSLGTLVGSPLHF.

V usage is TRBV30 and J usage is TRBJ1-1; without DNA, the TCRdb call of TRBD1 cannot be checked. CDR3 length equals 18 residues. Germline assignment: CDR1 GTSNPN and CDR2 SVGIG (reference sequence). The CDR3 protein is CAWSVYFPDRVSGTEAFF.

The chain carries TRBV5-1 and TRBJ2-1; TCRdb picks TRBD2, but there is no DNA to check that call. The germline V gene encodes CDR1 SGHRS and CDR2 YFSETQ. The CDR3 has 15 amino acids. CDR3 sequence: CASSLESGSYNEQFF.

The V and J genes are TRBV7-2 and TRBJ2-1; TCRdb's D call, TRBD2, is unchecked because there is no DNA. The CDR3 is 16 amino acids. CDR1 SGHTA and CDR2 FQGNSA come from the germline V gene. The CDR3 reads CASRDSGVQTHNEQFF.

This chain's CDR3 is CASSLEPRGPYEQYF. The gene calls are TRBV7-2 and TRBJ2-7; absent DNA, TCRdb's TRBD1 call cannot be checked. The CDR3 runs to 15 residues. Germline V gene sequence: CDR1 SGHTA, CDR2 FQGNSA.

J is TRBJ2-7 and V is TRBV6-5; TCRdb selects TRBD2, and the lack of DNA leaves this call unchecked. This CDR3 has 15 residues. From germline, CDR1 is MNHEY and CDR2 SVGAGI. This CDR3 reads CASSYGTSRLSEQYF.